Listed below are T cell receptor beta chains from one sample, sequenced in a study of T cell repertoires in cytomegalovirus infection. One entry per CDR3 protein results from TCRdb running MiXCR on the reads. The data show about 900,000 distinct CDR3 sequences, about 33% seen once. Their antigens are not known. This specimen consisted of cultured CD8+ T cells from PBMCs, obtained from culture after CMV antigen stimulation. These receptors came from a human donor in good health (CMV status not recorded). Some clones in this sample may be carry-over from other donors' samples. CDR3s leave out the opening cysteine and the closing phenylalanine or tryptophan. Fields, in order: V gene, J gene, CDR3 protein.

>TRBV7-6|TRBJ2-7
ASSPREGHEQY
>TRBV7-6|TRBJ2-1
ASSLLAGALVEQF
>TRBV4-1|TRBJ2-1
ASSQHSGGNNEQF
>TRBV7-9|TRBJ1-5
ASSLEKSQPQH
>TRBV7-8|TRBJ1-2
ASSWTEDTAISHYGYT
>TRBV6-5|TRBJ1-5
ASRPRPRISNQPQH
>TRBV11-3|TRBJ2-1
ASSEWSDRNNEQF
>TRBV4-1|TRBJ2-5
ASSQSPGPQETQY
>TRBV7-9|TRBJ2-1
ASSFDPGMYNEQF
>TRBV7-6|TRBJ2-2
ASSPGTSVGGELF
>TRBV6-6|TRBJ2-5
ATQGQGTQYFGPGTRLLVY
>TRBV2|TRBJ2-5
ASRGTGDGETQY
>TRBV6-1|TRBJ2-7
ASRDSGSYEQY
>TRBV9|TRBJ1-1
ASSDPTGPGGTEAF
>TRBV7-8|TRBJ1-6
ASSSPGRLNSPLH
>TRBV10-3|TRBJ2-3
AISVLAGGSTDTQY
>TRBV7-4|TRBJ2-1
AGSLAYNEQF
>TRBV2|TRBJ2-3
ASSEATFNTQY
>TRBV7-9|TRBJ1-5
ASSPPGWTVQPQH
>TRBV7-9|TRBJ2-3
ASSLDSYDQNTDTQY
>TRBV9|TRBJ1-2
ASSVGDQIGSYGYT
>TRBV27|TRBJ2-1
ASSFISGGGNNEQF
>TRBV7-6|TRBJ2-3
ASSSPGQGSDTQY
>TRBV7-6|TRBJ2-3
ASSSRDRTDTQY
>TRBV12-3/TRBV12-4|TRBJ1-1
ASSPDLGEDWTQAF
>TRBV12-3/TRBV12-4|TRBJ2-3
ASSLWTSGITDTQY
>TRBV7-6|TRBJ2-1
ASSLGSGGAGEQF
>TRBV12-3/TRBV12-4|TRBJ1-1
ASSFGAGETEAF
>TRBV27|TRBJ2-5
ASSLSRESWVEETQY
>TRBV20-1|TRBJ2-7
SARVTGTPFSLYEQY
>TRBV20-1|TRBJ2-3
SALSDSSTDTQY